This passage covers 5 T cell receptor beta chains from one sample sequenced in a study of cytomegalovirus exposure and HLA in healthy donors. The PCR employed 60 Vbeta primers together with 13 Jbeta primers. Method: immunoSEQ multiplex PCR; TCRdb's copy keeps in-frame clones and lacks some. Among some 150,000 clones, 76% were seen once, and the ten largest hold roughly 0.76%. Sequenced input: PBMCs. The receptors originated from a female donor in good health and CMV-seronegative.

The CDR3, as DNA: TGTGCCAGTAGCAAAGCGGGAGGTTTATTCTATGAGCAGTTCTTC. Its protein is CASSKAGGLFYEQFF. The V and J genes are TRBV19 and TRBJ2-1, with TRBD2 identical over 9 bases. The CDR3 has 15 amino acids. Trimming cost V 6 bases and J 8 bases; bases outside gene matches: 11. CDR1 and CDR2 (germline): LNHDA, SQIVND (reference sequence).

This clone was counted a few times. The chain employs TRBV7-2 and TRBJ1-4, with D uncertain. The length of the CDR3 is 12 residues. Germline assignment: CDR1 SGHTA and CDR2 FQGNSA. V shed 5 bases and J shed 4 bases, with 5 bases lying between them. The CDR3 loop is CASSTFNEKLFF. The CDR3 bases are TGTGCCAGCAGCACATTTAATGAAAAACTGTTTTTT.

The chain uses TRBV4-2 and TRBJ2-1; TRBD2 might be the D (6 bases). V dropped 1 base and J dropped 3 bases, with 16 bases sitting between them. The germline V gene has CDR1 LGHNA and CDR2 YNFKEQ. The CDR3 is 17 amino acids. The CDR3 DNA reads TGTGCCAGCAGCCAAGTCGTCGGGAGAGGGCTCTACAATGAGCAGTTCTTC. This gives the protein CASSQVVGRGLYNEQFF.

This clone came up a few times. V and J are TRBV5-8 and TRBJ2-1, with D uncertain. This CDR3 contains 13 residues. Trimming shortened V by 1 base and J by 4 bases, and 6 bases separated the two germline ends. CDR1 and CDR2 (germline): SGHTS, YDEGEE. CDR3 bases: TGTGCCAGCAGCTTGTACTTATACAATGAGCAGTTCTTC. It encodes CASSLYLYNEQFF.

CDR3 residues: CASTGTGGSRVTGELFF. In DNA, the CDR3 is TGTGCCAGCACCGGGACAGGGGGTTCCCGAGTCACCGGGGAGCTGTTTTTT. The rearrangement links TRBV28 to TRBJ2-2; 11 bases agree with TRBD1. Germline CDR1 and CDR2: MDHEN and SYDVKM. This CDR3 spans 17 amino acids. Germline trimming cut 7 bases from V and 4 bases from J; bases unmatched to any gene: 11. The full variable domain, its missing parts supplied by reference TRBV28 and TRBJ2-2, is DVKVTQSSRYLVKRTGEKVFLECVQDMDHENMFWYRQDPGLGLRLIYFSYDVKMKEKGDIPEGYSVSREKKERFSLILESASTNQTSMYLCASTGTGGSRVTGELFFGEGSRLTVL.